One and the same sample provided the 17 T cell receptor beta chains below, sequenced in a study of vaccination effects on CD4 cells after COVID-19. Subsequent to roughly 10 days of culture, CD4+ T cells were isolated. Each person got two doses of an mRNA SARS-CoV-2 vaccine, BNT162b2 or mRNA-1273. Method: immunoSEQ multiplex PCR; TCRdb's copy keeps in-frame clones and lacks some. The table has 66,000 or so clones, roughly 74% seen once. These receptors' targets are unknown. The source material was CD4+ T cells from PBMCs cultured without peptide, sampled after COVID-19 vaccination. These receptor sequences come from a human donor who received a COVID-19 vaccine.

J is TRBJ1-1 and V is TRBV11-2; 8 bases fit TRBD1. From germline, CDR1 is SGHAT and CDR2 FQNNGV. V trimming: 5 bases; J trimming: 6 bases; junction bases outside the gene matches: 11. This CDR3 comprises 15 residues. The CDR3 loop is CASSRPDRGNAEAFF. CDR3 sequence (DNA): TGTGCCAGCAGCCGTCCCGACAGGGGTAACGCTGAAGCTTTCTTT. Full variable domain (rest looked up from reference TRBV11-2 and TRBJ1-1): EAGVAQSPRYKIIEKRQSVAFWCNPISGHATLYWYQQILGQGPKLLIQFQNNGVVDDSQLPKDRFSAERLKGVDSTLKIQPAKLEDSAVYLCASSRPDRGNAEAFFGQGTRLTVV.

The rearrangement uses TRBV4-1 and TRBJ1-6; no clear D. The CDR3 loop spans 13 amino acids. Germline V gene sequence: CDR1 MGHRA, CDR2 YSYEKL. V lost 0 bases and J 14 bases, leaving 11 bases between the germline ends. CDR3 residues: CASSQEEGRTLHF. The CDR3 DNA reads TGCGCCAGCAGCCAAGAGGAGGGCAGGACCCTCCACTTT.

The chain links TRBV5-1 to TRBJ2-3, with D tentatively TRBD1 or TRBD2 (5 bases each). This CDR3 has 13 residues. The V end lost 0 bases, the J end lost 6 bases, and 8 bases lay between the germline ends. Germline V gives CDR1 SGHRS, CDR2 YFSETQ. The DNA for the CDR3 is TGCGCCAGCAGCTTGGGGGGGATGGATACGCAGTATTTT. Translating gives CASSLGGMDTQYF.

The V gene is TRBV10-3, the J gene TRBJ2-2, with TRBD1 identical over 8 bases. Trimming took 3 bases from V and 1 from J; bases not matched to a gene: 4. The germline V gene encodes CDR1 ENHRY and CDR2 SYGVKD. The CDR3 sequence is 16 residues long. CDR3 residues: CAISDPGTGNTGELFF. The CDR3 DNA follows: TGTGCCATCAGTGACCCCGGGACAGGGAACACCGGGGAGCTGTTTTTT.

This clone appeared a few times. The chain couples TRBV19 to TRBJ2-5, with a tentative D call TRBD2 (7 bases). In germline, CDR1 is LNHDA, CDR2 SQIVND (reference sequence). Trimming pared 6 bases from V and 5 bases from J, leaving 22 bases between. This CDR3 comprises 16 residues. This chain's CDR3 is CASSLWGGSRPETQYF. The DNA for the CDR3 is TGTGCCAGTAGCCTGTGGGGGGGCAGCCGGCCGGAGACCCAGTACTTC.

The V and J genes are TRBV6-5 and TRBJ1-5; 9 bases are a match to TRBD1. The CDR3 covers 15 residues. Germline loops: CDR1 MNHEY, CDR2 SVGAGI. J gave up 6 bases and V 8 bases, and 11 bases lay outside the gene matches. The DNA for the CDR3 is TGTGCCAGCGCACCCGGGACAGGGTCTACTCAGCCCCAGCATTTT. Its translation: CASAPGTGSTQPQHF.

V and J are TRBV28 and TRBJ2-5, with 9 bases matching TRBD2. V lost 3 bases to trimming and J lost 2 bases; unmatched junction nucleotides: 10. Germline values: CDR1 MDHEN, CDR2 SYDVKM. The CDR3 runs to 17 residues. CDR3 residues: CASSFGVAGVKQETQYF. CDR3 sequence (DNA): TGTGCCAGCAGTTTTGGGGTAGCGGGGGTCAAGCAAGAGACCCAGTACTTC. Full variable domain (missing parts from reference TRBV28 and TRBJ2-5): DVKVTQSSRYLVKRTGEKVFLECVQDMDHENMFWYRQDPGLGLRLIYFSYDVKMKEKGDIPEGYSVSREKKERFSLILESASTNQTSMYLCASSFGVAGVKQETQYFGPGTRLLVL.

The chain employs TRBV4-2 and TRBJ1-2; 7 bases align to TRBD1. This CDR3 has 14 residues. Trimming at V came to 0 bases and at J to 6 bases, leaving 4 bases not matched to a gene. The germline V gene has CDR1 LGHNA and CDR2 YNFKEQ. The CDR3 region is CASSQDLQGDGYTF. The CDR3 bases are TGTGCCAGCAGCCAAGACCTTCAGGGGGATGGCTACACCTTC.

This chain uses TRBV6-1 with TRBJ1-2, with 11 bases identical to TRBD1. V lost 3 bases to trimming and J lost 4 bases; unmatched junction nucleotides: 10. The CDR3 runs 17 residues. Germline V gene sequence: CDR1 MNHNS, CDR2 SASEGT. CDR3 coding DNA: TGTGCCAGCAGTGACCTCGGCGGGACAGGGGGATTCTATGGCTACACCTTC. It encodes CASSDLGGTGGFYGYTF.

This clone was seen a single time. Other DNA sequences in this specimen translate into the identical CDR3. This rearrangement joins TRBV28 to TRBJ1-2; no reliable D call. Trimming removed 5 bases from V and 4 bases from J, with 8 bases in between. The germline gives CDR1 MDHEN, CDR2 SYDVKM. The CDR3 consists of 12 residues. The CDR3 region is CASSPGFYGYTF. The CDR3 DNA reads as TGTGCCAGCAGTCCGGGCTTCTATGGCTACACCTTC.

This clone occurred a few times. The chain employs TRBV10-3 and TRBJ2-6; 7 bases line up with TRBD2. Germline values: CDR1 ENHRY, CDR2 SYGVKD. The CDR3 runs to 18 residues. The V segment lost 3 bases and the J segment 3 bases; nucleotides outside the gene matches: 11. The CDR3 coding sequence is TGTGCCATCAGTGACCCCCCGGGAGGCAACGATGGGGCCAACGTCCTGACTTTC. It specifies CAISDPPGGNDGANVLTF.

Only a few counts were recorded for this clone. The chain is built from TRBV5-1 and TRBJ1-1; the D gene is possibly TRBD1 (5 bases). The V and J ends lost 2 bases and 3 bases respectively, with 11 bases between them. The CDR3 runs to 14 residues. CDR1 is SGHRS, CDR2 YFSETQ, per germline. This chain's CDR3 is CASSFTGSDTEAFF. The CDR3 coding sequence is TGCGCCAGCAGCTTTACAGGATCGGACACTGAAGCTTTCTTT.

This rearrangement joins TRBV19 to TRBJ1-5; D is perhaps TRBD1 (6 bases). CDR1 LNHDA and CDR2 SQIVND come from the germline V gene (reference sequence). V was cut by 7 bases and J by 4 bases, with 20 bases left in between. CDR3 length: 16 amino acids. The CDR3 loop is CASMWGAGRANQPQHF. The CDR3 bases are TGTGCCAGTATGTGGGGGGCAGGGAGGGCTAATCAGCCCCAGCATTTT.

The chain links TRBV21-1 to TRBJ2-7; the table's TRBD1 call for D was not verified on the DNA. TRBV21-1 is a documented pseudogene. This CDR3 comprises 14 residues. The DNA for the CDR3 is TGTGCCAGAAGACAGGGGGCTAGACCCTACGAGCAGTACGTC. Amino acids: CARRQGARPYEQYV.

This chain links TRBV4-2 with TRBJ2-5, with 11 nucleotides matching TRBD1. CDR3 length: 15 amino acids. With 2 bases clipped from V and 4 bases from J, the junction kept 3 bases outside the gene matches. From germline, CDR1 is LGHNA and CDR2 YNFKEQ. This CDR3 is CASSQSDRGRETQYF. CDR3 DNA sequence: TGTGCCAGCAGCCAATCGGACAGGGGGCGAGAGACCCAGTACTTC.

The chain recombines TRBV18 with TRBJ1-5; tentatively, D is TRBD1 (5 bases). The germline CDR1 and CDR2 sequences are KGHSH and LQKENI. CDR3 length: 16 amino acids. V was shortened by 1 base and J by 3 bases, with 13 bases between the two germline ends. This CDR3 is CASSPQVSRDNQPQHF. DNA for the CDR3: TGTGCCAGCTCACCACAAGTGTCCAGGGACAATCAGCCCCAGCATTTT.

CDR3 bases: TGCGCCAGCAGCTTGGGACAGGGGGCGAGCGGCTACACCTTC. Amino acids: CASSLGQGASGYTF. The V and J genes are TRBV5-1 and TRBJ1-2, with 10 positions matching TRBD1. Germline loops: CDR1 SGHRS, CDR2 YFSETQ. The CDR3 is made up of 14 amino acids. Trimming removed 0 bases from V and 8 bases from J; junction bases left unmatched: 4.